This passage covers 20 T cell receptor beta chains from one sample sequenced in a study of cytomegalovirus exposure and HLA in healthy donors. The PCR made use of 60 Vbeta and 13 Jbeta primers. Only in-frame clones appear in the TCRdb table, and some are missing; sequencing was by immunoSEQ multiplex PCR. There are 150,000 to 200,000 clones in the sample; around 80% occur only once, and 1% lies in the top ten. Sequencing input: PBMCs. These receptors came from a woman in her forties or fifties in good health and CMV-seropositive.

J is TRBJ1-4 and V is TRBV6-5; D possibly corresponds to TRBD1 (5 bases). Trimming pared 6 bases from V and 4 bases from J, leaving 15 bases between. The CDR3 length is 15 residues. Germline V gene data show CDR1 as MNHEY and CDR2 as SVGAGI. CDR3 protein: CASSLGGLLNEKLFF. The CDR3 DNA reads as TGTGCCAGCAGCCTCGGGGGACTTCTTAATGAAAAACTGTTTTTT.

The V gene is TRBV6-5, the J gene TRBJ1-6, with 9 positions matching TRBD1. With 6 bases clipped from V and 9 bases from J, the junction kept 3 bases outside the gene matches. The CDR3 has 13 amino acids. Germline loops: CDR1 MNHEY, CDR2 SVGAGI. The CDR3 sequence: CASSSDRGSPLHF. CDR3 bases: TGTGCCAGCAGCTCGGACAGGGGTTCACCCCTCCACTTT.

In this sample, this clone turned up a few times. The chain is built from TRBV7-2 and TRBJ1-1; tentative D call: TRBD1 (6 bases). From germline, CDR1 is SGHTA and CDR2 FQGNSA. The CDR3 runs 14 residues. V shed 5 bases and J shed 0 bases, with 10 bases lying between them. For the CDR3, the DNA is TGTGCCAGCAGCCCCAGGGGAATGAACACTGAAGCTTTCTTT. Its protein product is CASSPRGMNTEAFF.

The chain combines TRBV7-8 with TRBJ1-6; 8 nucleotides match TRBD1. Losses at the gene ends were 5 bases for V and 10 bases for J; bases not matched to a gene: 4. Germline V gene sequence: CDR1 SGHVS, CDR2 FQNEAQ. This CDR3 contains 13 residues. In nucleotides, the CDR3 is TGTGCCAGCAGCCAAGACAGGGGATCACCCCTCCACTTT. Its protein product is CASSQDRGSPLHF.

A few counts support this clone. The CDR3 protein is CASSPLGGQGNSPLHF. In DNA form, the CDR3 reads TGTGCCAGCTCACCACTTGGAGGACAGGGTAATTCACCCCTCCACTTT. The chain recombines TRBV18 with TRBJ1-6, with TRBD1 matching over 8 bases. V shed 1 base, J shed 6 bases, and the junction held 5 bases outside the gene matches. From germline, CDR1 is KGHSH and CDR2 LQKENI. CDR3 length equals 16 residues.

This chain joins TRBV5-1 and TRBJ1-1; 11 nucleotides line up with TRBD1. The length of the CDR3 is 15 residues. The V segment lost 4 bases and the J segment 5 bases; nucleotides outside the gene matches: 7. CDR1 and CDR2 (germline): SGHRS, YFSETQ. The CDR3 coding sequence is TGCGCCAGCAGCCCGGGACAGGGGGTTTGGACTGAAGCTTTCTTT. Amino acid sequence: CASSPGQGVWTEAFF.

This clone has a handful of counts. The chain recombines TRBV4-3 with TRBJ2-5; possibly TRBD2 for D (5 bases). The CDR3 loop spans 17 amino acids. Germline V gene lookup returns CDR1 LGHNA and CDR2 YSLEER. The V and J ends lost 0 bases and 4 bases respectively, with 18 bases between them. CDR3 in DNA: TGCGCCAGCAGCCAAGATCTAAGGGAGACCCTGCTAGAGACCCAGTACTTC. Its translation: CASSQDLRETLLETQYF.

V and J are TRBV5-5 and TRBJ1-2; D not certain. CDR1 and CDR2 from the germline V gene are SGHKS and YYEKEE (reference sequence). The CDR3 sequence is 15 residues long. The V end was cut by 1 base, the J end by 8 bases, with 18 bases between. The CDR3 DNA is TGTGCCAGCAGCTTGATTGACATCCCGCCGGGAGGCTACACCTTC. Amino acid sequence: CASSLIDIPPGGYTF.

The rearrangement uses TRBV6-1 and TRBJ1-2; D perhaps matches TRBD1 (5 bases). CDR1 and CDR2 (germline): MNHNS, SASEGT. Trimming shortened V by 8 bases and J by 5 bases, and 21 bases separated the two germline ends. This CDR3 is 15 amino acids long. CDR3 sequence: CASLPGGAGGYGYTF. The CDR3, as DNA: TGTGCCAGCCTTCCCGGGGGAGCCGGAGGGTATGGCTACACCTTC.

This sequence joins TRBV21-1 and TRBJ1-2; TRBD1, the table's D call, was not compared with the DNA. TRBV21-1 is an annotated pseudogene. This CDR3 is built from 13 residues. In nucleotides, the CDR3 is TGTGCCAGCAGCAAAGTAAAGGGGGAAGGCTACACCTTC. Protein product: CASSKVKGEGYTF.

The chain is built from TRBV28 and TRBJ2-3, with 12 nucleotides matching TRBD2. The trim removed 8 bases at V and 4 bases at J, leaving 7 bases unmatched. Germline V gene data show CDR1 as MDHEN and CDR2 as SYDVKM. This CDR3 region has 15 residues. CDR3: CASFMRLAGADTQYF. DNA of the CDR3: TGTGCCAGCTTCATGAGACTAGCGGGAGCAGATACGCAGTATTTT.

In this sample, this clone turned up a few times. This chain links TRBV7-9 with TRBJ1-4; D remains ambiguous. Trimming took 3 bases from V and 2 from J, leaving 7 bases between them. The germline CDR1 and CDR2 sequences are SEHNR and FQNEAQ (reference sequence). CDR3 length: 14 amino acids. This chain's CDR3 is CASSLVLTNEKLFF. CDR3 in DNA: TGTGCCAGCAGCTTGGTACTGACTAATGAAAAACTGTTTTTT.

The chain is built from TRBV18 and TRBJ2-3, with D possibly being TRBD1 (5 bases). V gave up 6 bases and J gave up 3 bases, with 16 bases separating them. The CDR3 is 15 amino acids. Germline CDR1 reads KGHSH; CDR2 reads LQKENI. CDR3 sequence reads: CASSPVRDLTDTQYF. The DNA for the CDR3 is TGTGCCAGCTCCCCCGTCAGGGATCTTACAGATACGCAGTATTTT.

V gene TRBV18 combines with J gene TRBJ2-1; D is possibly TRBD1 (5 bases). From germline, CDR1 is KGHSH and CDR2 LQKENI. This CDR3 is built from 13 residues. Trimming stripped 4 bases from V and 3 bases from J, with 7 bases between. The CDR3 DNA sequence: TGTGCCAGCTCACAGGGGATCTACAATGAGCAGTTCTTC. Amino acid sequence: CASSQGIYNEQFF.

The rearrangement uses TRBV5-8 and TRBJ2-7; TRBD1 matches at 8 bases. CDR3 length: 13 residues. Per the germline V gene, CDR1 is SGHTS and CDR2 is YDEGEE. The V segment lost 4 bases and the J segment 5 bases; nucleotides outside the gene matches: 5. The CDR3 loop is CASSTRGPHEQYF. CDR3 sequence (DNA): TGTGCCAGCAGCACCAGGGGGCCCCACGAGCAGTACTTC.

V and J are TRBV7-2 and TRBJ1-5, with D perhaps matching TRBD1 (5 bases). The V gene's germline CDR1 is SGHTA and CDR2 FQGNSA. CDR3 length: 14 residues. V dropped 5 bases and J dropped 7 bases, with 15 bases sitting between them. The CDR3 sequence: CASSKITPGQPQHF. The DNA of the CDR3 is TGTGCCAGCAGCAAAATTACCCCAGGGCAGCCCCAGCATTTT.

The chain links TRBV2 to TRBJ2-5; 7 bases match TRBD1. V shed 4 bases, J shed 5 bases, and the junction held 7 bases outside the gene matches. The germline V gene encodes CDR1 SNHLY and CDR2 FYNNEI. This CDR3 has 14 residues. CDR3 coding DNA: TGTGCCAGCAGTGGACAGGGAGTTAGGGAGACCCAGTACTTC. Translated: CASSGQGVRETQYF.

CDR3 sequence: CASSYSGGQPQHF. The CDR3 coding sequence is TGTGCCAGCAGCTATAGTGGCGGTCAGCCCCAGCATTTT. The chain combines TRBV7-9 with TRBJ1-5, with D unclear. V was trimmed by 4 bases and J by 6 bases, leaving 10 bases between them. Germline CDR1 is SEHNR and CDR2 is FQNEAQ (reference sequence). The CDR3 is made up of 13 amino acids.

This clone has a single count. The J gene is TRBJ1-2, the V gene TRBV14; no clear D gene. V was clipped by 2 bases and J by 2 bases, with 15 bases between them. The CDR3 contains 16 residues. Germline V gene sequence: CDR1 SGHDN, CDR2 FVKESK. This CDR3 reads CASSQTRGRENYGYTF. Here the CDR3 DNA reads TGTGCCAGCAGCCAAACCCGCGGACGGGAAAACTATGGCTACACCTTC.

This chain links TRBV27 with TRBJ2-1; 9 bases align to TRBD1. The CDR3 is made up of 15 amino acids. Looked up from germline, CDR1 is MNHEY and CDR2 is SMNVEV (reference sequence). Trimming removed 6 bases from V and 6 bases from J; junction bases left unmatched: 9. The CDR3 DNA follows: TGTGCCAGCAGAGAGCTGGGGACAGGGATCAATGAGCAGTTCTTC. Its protein is CASRELGTGINEQFF.